This T cell receptor (beta chain) was documented in a study of T cells in Graves' hyperthyroidism and ophthalmopathy. Authors of the study amplified TCR beta CDR3 regions from RNA transcripts. HTBI primers drove first-round RT-PCR of the TCR CDR3. Each CDR3 protein is one row after TCRdb ran MiXCR on the multiplex PCR reads. The sample holds under 400,000 distinct CDR3 sequences, around a quarter seen once. Germline CDR1 reads SGHAT; CDR2 reads FQNNGV. Losses at the gene ends were 5 bases for V and 2 bases for J; bases not matched to a gene: 5. The CDR3 length is 14 residues. Each diagnosis was grounded in clinical symptoms, serum thyroxine and TRAb, thyroid ultrasound, and orbital computed tomography. This clonotype was counted many times.

This sequence was found in a man aged 45 to 65 with Graves' hyperthyroidism. Input material: blood. The V and J genes are TRBV11-2 and TRBJ2-5, with TRBD1 identical over 7 bases. The CDR3 reads CASSPRTGQETQYF. CDR3 sequence (DNA): TGTGCCAGCAGCCCCCGGACAGGACAAGAGACCCAGTACTTC.